The present T cell receptor beta chain was sequenced within a study of regulatory T cells in long-lasting Graves disease. Documented time point: newly diagnosed GD, antithyroid drugs for less than 3 months. Extracted PBMC RNA gave rise to the TCR library. EDTA tubes received around 10 milliliters of drawn peripheral blood. CDR1 is MDHEN, CDR2 SYDVKM, per germline. Trimming stripped 3 bases from V and 3 bases from J, with 8 bases between. The CDR3 is 13 amino acids. The study, taken as a whole, reports: Less diverse TCR repertoires were seen in persistent Graves' patients than in newly diagnosed ones.

CDR3-region Arm-PCR and iRepertoire HTBI primers produced the TCR beta libraries. Authors' methods: Looking across samples, the authors found 55 to 80 TRBV and fewer than 15 TRBJ segments. TCRdb reprocessed the multiplex PCR reads via MiXCR and lists one record per CDR3 protein. The V and J calls were not made by the authors but by TCRdb's processing. The sample consists of roughly 610,000 distinct CDR3 sequences, 16% of them appearing once. About this clonotype itself: What it binds is not known.

These data were also reused for a study on T cells in Graves' hyperthyroidism and ophthalmopathy. That paper states: A model using 13 V-J features told ophthalmopathy apart from stable hyperthyroidism.

This receptor was obtained from a young man with Graves disease. The rearrangement links TRBV28 to TRBJ1-2; D unclear. The specimen was peripheral blood mononuclear cells (PBMCs), collected at new diagnosis, from a patient treated with antithyroid drugs. The CDR3 protein is CASSFGVDYGYTF. Written as DNA, the CDR3 is TGTGCCAGCAGTTTTGGGGTTGACTATGGCTACACCTTC.